Following are 24 T cell receptor beta chains from one sample sequenced in a study of PD-1 blockade in classical Hodgkin lymphoma. Sample time point: cycle 4 day 1 (C4D1), after more than five weeks of nivolumab. All patients relapsed after autologous stem cell transplantation, and brentuximab vedotin exposure varied. Method: immunoSEQ multiplex PCR; TCRdb's copy keeps in-frame clones and lacks some. The sample holds roughly 64,000 clones, under 95% seen once. The specimen comprised peripheral blood mononuclear cells (PBMCs), sampled before the fourth cycle of nivolumab. Receptor source: a human donor with classical Hodgkin lymphoma.

The chain employs TRBV2 and TRBJ1-1, with 7 bases aligning to TRBD1. CDR1 is SNHLY and CDR2 is FYNNEI in the germline V gene. This CDR3 has 15 residues. J gave up 8 bases and V 7 bases, and 16 bases lay outside the gene matches. The CDR3 is CASTHSLDRAQEAFF. The CDR3 DNA is TGTGCCAGCACCCACTCCCTCGACAGGGCTCAGGAAGCTTTCTTT. Combining the CDR3 with reference TRBV2 and TRBJ1-1 gives the whole variable domain EPEVTQTPSHQVTQMGQEVILRCVPISNHLYFYWYRQILGQKVEFLVSFYNNEISEKSEIFDDQFSVERPDGSNFTLKIRSTKLEDSAMYFCASTHSLDRAQEAFFGQGTRLTVV.

This rearrangement joins TRBV7-6 to TRBJ1-2, with 9 bases that match TRBD1. The V gene's germline CDR1 is SGHVS and CDR2 FNYEAQ. The CDR3 covers 14 residues. J gave up 6 bases and V 0 bases, and 2 bases lay outside the gene matches. CDR3 region: CASSLAGQGNGYTF. As DNA, the CDR3 is TGTGCCAGCAGCTTAGCAGGACAGGGGAATGGCTACACCTTC. Full variable domain (rest looked up from reference TRBV7-6 and TRBJ1-2): GAGVSQSPRYKVTKRGQDVALRCDPISGHVSLYWYRQALGQGPEFLTYFNYEAQQDKSGLPNDRFSAERPEGSISTLTIQRTEQRDSAMYRCASSLAGQGNGYTFGSGTRLTVV.

The chain couples TRBV27 to TRBJ2-5; tentative D call: TRBD1 (5 bases). Per germline, CDR1 MNHEY and CDR2 SMNVEV (reference sequence). This CDR3 comprises 15 residues. Trimming left V 4 bases short and J 0 bases short, with 12 bases between. The CDR3 DNA sequence: TGTGCCAGCAGTTGGGGCCCCATGTACCAAGAGACCCAGTACTTC. Translated, it gives CASSWGPMYQETQYF.

The genes are TRBV11-3 and TRBJ2-1; no definite D call. The length of the CDR3 is 13 residues. V lost 1 base to trimming and J lost 7 bases, with 8 bases between them. Germline-derived CDR1 and CDR2 are SGHNT and YENEEA. Here the CDR3 reads CASSLGHLNEQFF. CDR3 nucleotides: TGTGCCAGCAGCTTAGGACACCTGAATGAGCAGTTCTTC.

The V gene is TRBV29-1, the J gene TRBJ1-4; D is ambiguous. Germline CDR1 is SQVTM and CDR2 is ANQGSEA. Deletions cut 7 bases from V and 7 bases from J, with 10 bases between. The CDR3 extends over 11 amino acids. The CDR3 coding sequence is TGCAGCGGAATTCGAGGTGAAAAACTGTTTTTT. It is translated as CSGIRGEKLFF.

The chain employs TRBV10-2 and TRBJ1-1; D is uncertain. Germline lookup yields CDR1 WSHSY and CDR2 SAAADI. This CDR3 is 14 amino acids long. Trimming removed 9 bases from V and 1 base from J, with 15 bases in between. The CDR3 sequence is CASTCRAANTEAFF. CDR3 coding DNA: TGCGCCAGTACCTGCCGGGCGGCGAACACTGAAGCTTTCTTT.

V and J are TRBV7-9 and TRBJ2-1; TRBD2 agrees at 10 bases. Germline CDR1 is SEHNR and CDR2 is FQNEAQ (reference sequence). The V segment lost 5 bases and the J segment 4 bases; nucleotides outside the gene matches: 5. The CDR3 sequence is 15 residues long. The CDR3 spells CASSPEGLAYNEQFF. As DNA, the CDR3 is TGTGCCAGCAGCCCCGAGGGACTAGCGTACAATGAGCAGTTCTTC. Together with reference TRBV7-9 and TRBJ2-1, the CDR3 gives the full variable domain: DTGVSQNPRHKITKRGQNVTFRCDPISEHNRLYWYRQTLGQGPEFLTYFQNEAQLEKSRLLSDRFSAERPKGSFSTLEIQRTEQGDSAMYLCASSPEGLAYNEQFFGPGTRLTVL.

The chain is built from TRBV6-5 and TRBJ1-5; D is undetermined. CDR1 MNHEY and CDR2 SVGAGI come from the germline V gene. V lost 9 bases and J 6 bases, leaving 12 bases between the germline ends. The CDR3 has 12 residues. In DNA, the CDR3 is TGTGCCAGTGGTAAGGGCGGTCAGCCCCAGCATTTT. Its protein product is CASGKGGQPQHF.

The genes are TRBV19 and TRBJ1-5, with TRBD1 as a possible D gene (6 bases). The CDR3 has 18 residues. Germline CDR1 reads LNHDA; CDR2 reads SQIVND (reference sequence). Between the trimmed V and J ends, which lost 5 bases and 0 bases, there was a span of 20 bases. This CDR3 reads CASSLLNWDIYSNQPQHF. The CDR3 DNA reads TGTGCCAGTAGTCTCCTCAACTGGGACATATATAGCAATCAGCCCCAGCATTTT.

The rearrangement links TRBV4-1 to TRBJ2-5; TRBD2 agrees at 8 bases. CDR1 is MGHRA, CDR2 YSYEKL, per germline. V shed 2 bases and J 2 bases; nucleotides not matched to a gene: 4. The CDR3 is 15 residues long. As DNA, the CDR3 is TGCGCCAGCAGCCAACCGCGGGGGGCACAAGAGACCCAGTACTTC. As protein: CASSQPRGAQETQYF.

V usage is TRBV2 and J usage is TRBJ1-6, with 7 bases lining up with TRBD1. V trimming: 4 bases; J trimming: 9 bases; junction bases outside the gene matches: 15. This CDR3 contains 17 residues. The germline gives CDR1 SNHLY, CDR2 FYNNEI. CDR3 region: CASSATIDRVKTSPLHF. The CDR3 nucleotides are TGTGCCAGCAGTGCAACTATCGACAGGGTAAAGACTTCACCCCTCCACTTT.

V usage is TRBV4-1 and J usage is TRBJ2-1; 8 positions match TRBD1. CDR3 length: 16 residues. Germline lookup yields CDR1 MGHRA and CDR2 YSYEKL. The J segment lost 8 bases and the V segment lost 3 bases, leaving 12 bases of the junction unmatched. CDR3 nucleotides: TGCGCCAGCAGCCATGGACCTCGGGACAGGCGGCATGAGCAGTTCTTC. Its translation is CASSHGPRDRRHEQFF.

The chain recombines TRBV7-8 with TRBJ2-1, with TRBD2 matching 14 bases. After removal of 5 bases from V and 0 bases from J, the junction contained 6 bases not matched to a gene. CDR1 is SGHVS and CDR2 is FQNEAQ in the germline V gene. The CDR3 contains 18 residues. CDR3 sequence (DNA): TGTGCCAGCAGCCCTGGACTAGCGGGGGGCCTCTCCTACAATGAGCAGTTCTTC. Its translation is CASSPGLAGGLSYNEQFF.

The CDR3 DNA follows: TGCGCCAGCAGCCAAGAAGGGCCCGGGGGTTCGAGCTCCTACAATGAGCAGTTCTTC. Translated: CASSQEGPGGSSSYNEQFF. This chain uses TRBV4-1 with TRBJ2-1; D perhaps matches TRBD2 (6 bases). Trimming shortened V by 0 bases and J by 0 bases, and 18 bases separated the two germline ends. This CDR3 is built from 19 residues. CDR1 is MGHRA, CDR2 YSYEKL, per germline.

This clone has a handful of counts. The chain combines TRBV7-9 with TRBJ2-2; D remains ambiguous. Germline-derived CDR1 and CDR2 are SEHNR and FQNEAQ (reference sequence). V dropped 3 bases and J dropped 4 bases, with 3 bases sitting between them. This CDR3 is built from 12 residues. This chain's CDR3 is CASSFGTGELFF. The CDR3 region has the DNA TGTGCCAGCAGCTTCGGCACCGGGGAGCTGTTTTTT.

The chain has TRBV20-1 and TRBJ1-5; D is unclear. The germline V and J ends were trimmed by 6 bases and 4 bases, with 4 bases remaining between them. The CDR3 is 10 amino acids. The V gene's germline CDR1 is DFQATT and CDR2 SNEGSKA (reference sequence). The CDR3 here is CSAGNQPQHF. CDR3 in DNA: TGCAGTGCGGGAAATCAGCCCCAGCATTTT.

The chain carries TRBV29-1 and TRBJ1-4; tentatively, D is TRBD1 (6 bases). The CDR3 totals 13 residues. Germline CDR1 and CDR2: SQVTM and ANQGSEA. Trimming shortened V by 6 bases and J by 7 bases, and 15 bases separated the two germline ends. CDR3 bases: TGCAGCGTGTCCAGGGTGGGGGCTGAAAAACTGTTTTTT. Translated, it gives CSVSRVGAEKLFF.

This clone was seen only once. This chain uses TRBV7-9 with TRBJ1-3; D gene unclear. The CDR3 has 15 amino acids. The germline V gene encodes CDR1 SEHNR and CDR2 FQNEAQ (reference sequence). V was pared by 5 bases and J by 0 bases, with 11 bases between. Here the CDR3 DNA reads TGTGCCAGCAGCCCCCCCCGCGCCTCTGGAAACACCATATATTTT. It translates to CASSPPRASGNTIYF.

The CDR3 DNA sequence: TGTGCCAGCGGGGAGGCTGGGGCCAACGTCCTGACTTTC. Translating gives CASGEAGANVLTF. The chain uses TRBV27 and TRBJ2-6; perhaps TRBD2 as D (6 bases). The CDR3 is 13 amino acids. Germline loops: CDR1 MNHEY, CDR2 SMNVEV (reference sequence). V was cut by 8 bases and J by 2 bases, with 7 bases left in between.

The chain is built from TRBV30 and TRBJ2-6; D might be TRBD1 (6 bases). The germline V gene has CDR1 GTSNPN and CDR2 SVGIG (reference sequence). The CDR3 sequence is 12 residues long. The ends were cut back, 8 bases at V and 4 bases at J, with 9 bases in the middle. CDR3 DNA: TGTGCCGGGGGCGCGGGGGCCAACGTCCTGACTTTC. It encodes CAGGAGANVLTF.

The chain has TRBV14 and TRBJ1-2; D ambiguous. From germline, CDR1 is SGHDN and CDR2 FVKESK. The CDR3 consists of 14 residues. Trimming took off 0 bases at V and 6 bases at J, with 11 bases between the two ends. The CDR3 DNA sequence: TGTGCCAGCAGCCAAGATAGGAGGGCGAATGGCTACACCTTC. Translating gives CASSQDRRANGYTF.

The chain is built from TRBV18 and TRBJ1-1, with a tentative D call TRBD1 (5 bases). Germline V gene sequence: CDR1 KGHSH, CDR2 LQKENI. This CDR3 contains 14 residues. V was pared by 2 bases and J by 7 bases, with 14 bases between. The CDR3 DNA is TGTGCCAGCTCACCAGAGAAGTTGACAGTTGAAGCTTTCTTT. This translates into CASSPEKLTVEAFF.

The chain is built from TRBV19 and TRBJ1-4; D uncertain. This CDR3 contains 16 residues. CDR1 LNHDA and CDR2 SQIVND come from the germline V gene (reference sequence). V was trimmed by 5 bases and J by 5 bases, leaving 18 bases between them. The CDR3 spells CASSPSGGVSNEKLFF. Written as DNA, the CDR3 is TGTGCCAGTAGTCCCTCCGGTGGGGTGAGCAATGAAAAACTGTTTTTT.

V usage is TRBV2 and J usage is TRBJ1-4, with 7 positions matching TRBD1. The V gene end was trimmed by 5 bases and the J gene end by 5 bases; junction bases not matched to a gene: 8. The CDR3 spans 15 residues. Germline CDR1 reads SNHLY; CDR2 reads FYNNEI. Written as DNA, the CDR3 is TGTGCCAGCAGTAGAACCGGGACAGAAAATGAAAAACTGTTTTTT. Translation gives CASSRTGTENEKLFF.